The next 32 T cell receptor beta chains were all read from a single sample in a study of blood T cell repertoires in COVID-19 (dated by TCRdb to 2020 to 2022). Libraries came from the immunoSEQ multiplex PCR assay. In its TCRdb copy, this immuneACCESS table keeps in-frame sequences only and misses some clones. Where compared with another copy, unresolved V genes explain less than half of these, and the others have no known cause. The sample table records 250,000 to 300,000 clones; around 85% of these occur just once. Jointly, the top ten make up around 5.5% of the sample. Sequenced sample: peripheral blood. The receptors were gathered from a man between 45 and 60 years old with active or convalescent COVID-19.

This chain connects TRBV30 to TRBJ1-2; 10 positions agree with TRBD1. With 3 bases clipped from V and 5 bases from J, the junction kept 6 bases outside the gene matches. Looked up from germline, CDR1 is GTSNPN and CDR2 is SVGIG (reference sequence). There are 14 residues in the CDR3. CDR3 nucleotides: TGTGCCTGGAGCCCTCCGGACAGGGGGTATGGCTACACCTTC. Encoded protein: CAWSPPDRGYGYTF.

The V call is TRBV2, the J call TRBJ2-2; D possibly corresponds to TRBD1 (6 bases). This CDR3 is built from 14 residues. V lost 6 bases and J lost 5, with 13 bases in between. Germline CDR1 and CDR2: SNHLY and FYNNEI. For the CDR3, the DNA is TGTGCCAGCAGAGGACAGCTAACAACCGGGGAGCTGTTTTTT. This encodes CASRGQLTTGELFF.

This chain links TRBV19 with TRBJ2-7; 8 bases match TRBD1. Germline V lookup: CDR1 LNHDA, CDR2 SQIVND (reference sequence). The CDR3 extends over 17 amino acids. J gave up 2 bases and V 2 bases, and 11 bases lay outside the gene matches. This chain's CDR3 is CASSISTGELGAYEQYF. The CDR3 bases are TGTGCCAGTAGTATATCGACAGGGGAGCTTGGTGCCTACGAGCAGTACTTC.

The chain combines TRBV6-5 with TRBJ1-5; D unclear. The CDR3 totals 13 residues. Germline V gives CDR1 MNHEY, CDR2 SVGAGI. The ends were cut back, 0 bases at V and 4 bases at J, with 4 bases in the middle. The CDR3 DNA follows: TGTGCCAGCAGTTACTCGAGGAATCAGCCCCAGCATTTT. Its protein product is CASSYSRNQPQHF.

CDR3 nucleotide sequence: TGTGCCAGCAGAAGTCTTGAGGCGGTAACTGAAGCTTTCTTT. It is translated as CASRSLEAVTEAFF. The gene calls are TRBV28 and TRBJ1-1; D not certain. This CDR3 spans 14 amino acids. Germline CDR1 and CDR2: MDHEN and SYDVKM. Trimming removed 6 bases from V and 5 bases from J, with 16 bases in between.

The chain's CDR3 is CASSMGSNQPQHF. The CDR3 region has the DNA TGTGCCAGTAGTATGGGCAGCAATCAGCCCCAGCATTTT. This rearrangement joins TRBV19 to TRBJ1-5, with D hard to call. CDR1 is LNHDA and CDR2 is SQIVND in the germline V gene (reference sequence). This CDR3 region has 13 residues. Deletions cut 3 bases from V and 1 base from J, with 4 bases between.

Only a few counts were recorded for this clone. This sequence joins TRBV27 and TRBJ2-4, with D tentatively TRBD1 (5 bases). Germline CDR1 and CDR2: MNHEY and SMNVEV (reference sequence). V was clipped by 7 bases and J by 7 bases, with 17 bases between them. This CDR3 is built from 14 residues. CDR3 sequence reads: CASTHKGLLNIQYF. The DNA of the CDR3 is TGTGCCAGCACCCATAAGGGGCTATTGAACATTCAGTACTTC.

This chain connects TRBV5-4 to TRBJ2-1; 11 bases fit TRBD2. V shed 4 bases and J 10 bases; nucleotides not matched to a gene: 10. This CDR3 contains 15 residues. The V gene's germline CDR1 is SGHNT and CDR2 YYREEE (reference sequence). As DNA, the CDR3 is TGTGCCAGCAGCCGAAAACTAGCGGGAGTAAACGAGCAGTTCTTC. Translated: CASSRKLAGVNEQFF.

CDR3 protein: CASRRAGGEANEQFF. The CDR3 DNA reads as TGTGCCAGCAGGAGAGCGGGAGGTGAGGCAAATGAGCAGTTCTTC. The chain combines TRBV28 with TRBJ2-1; 9 bases are shared with TRBD2. The V and J ends lost 6 bases and 7 bases, in that order; junction bases with no gene match: 10. CDR3 length equals 15 residues. CDR1 and CDR2 (germline): MDHEN, SYDVKM. Complete variable domain (other parts from reference TRBV28 and TRBJ2-1): DVKVTQSSRYLVKRTGEKVFLECVQDMDHENMFWYRQDPGLGLRLIYFSYDVKMKEKGDIPEGYSVSREKKERFSLILESASTNQTSMYLCASRRAGGEANEQFFGPGTRLTVL.

The chain carries TRBV28 and TRBJ2-5; TRBD2 is a possible D gene (5 bases). Germline loops: CDR1 MDHEN, CDR2 SYDVKM. The CDR3 runs 15 residues. V was pared by 3 bases and J by 5 bases, with 16 bases between. CDR3 sequence: CASSLALGPGETQYF. The CDR3 DNA reads as TGTGCCAGCAGTTTGGCTCTGGGTCCGGGGGAGACCCAGTACTTC.

V is TRBV29-1 and J is TRBJ2-7; 7 bases are shared with TRBD1. J gave up 0 bases and V 8 bases, and 4 bases lay outside the gene matches. This CDR3 is 12 amino acids long. Per germline, CDR1 SQVTM and CDR2 ANQGSEA. CDR3 sequence: CSPGQDSYEQYF. The CDR3 nucleotides read TGCAGCCCAGGACAGGACTCCTACGAGCAGTACTTC.

The genes are TRBV2 and TRBJ2-1; a weak D match, TRBD2 (5 bases). Trimming took off 4 bases at V and 1 base at J, with 17 bases between the two ends. CDR1 SNHLY and CDR2 FYNNEI come from the germline V gene. CDR3 length equals 17 residues. The CDR3 protein is CASSGLGVRRSYNEQFF. Written as DNA, the CDR3 is TGTGCCAGCAGTGGTCTCGGGGTTCGGAGGTCCTACAATGAGCAGTTCTTC.

The chain recombines TRBV19 with TRBJ2-1, with D maybe TRBD1 (5 bases). Germline V gene lookup returns CDR1 LNHDA and CDR2 SQIVND (reference sequence). V was clipped by 6 bases and J by 1 base, with 7 bases between them. The length of the CDR3 is 13 residues. The CDR3 here is CASRRTSYNEQFF. The CDR3 DNA follows: TGTGCCAGTAGAAGGACATCCTACAATGAGCAGTTCTTC.

In this sample, this clone turned up once. The J gene is TRBJ2-1, the V gene TRBV9; D not resolved. V was shortened by 0 bases and J by 6 bases, with 7 bases between the two germline ends. From germline, CDR1 is SGDLS and CDR2 YYNGEE. The CDR3 loop spans 13 amino acids. The DNA for the CDR3 is TGTGCCAGCAGCGTAGATCTACCCAATGAGCAGTTCTTC. It is translated as CASSVDLPNEQFF.

The rearrangement uses TRBV2 and TRBJ2-7; weak D call: TRBD1 (6 bases). Trimming pared 4 bases from V and 0 bases from J, leaving 13 bases between. This CDR3 is built from 15 residues. Germline loops: CDR1 SNHLY, CDR2 FYNNEI. CDR3 in amino acids: CASSVGRGTSYEQYF. The DNA for the CDR3 is TGTGCCAGCAGTGTTGGCAGGGGCACCTCCTACGAGCAGTACTTC.

The chain combines TRBV2 with TRBJ1-4; 11 nucleotides agree with TRBD1. V was pared by 6 bases and J by 5 bases, with 8 bases of the junction left unmatched. The CDR3 runs 16 residues. CDR1 and CDR2 from the germline V gene are SNHLY and FYNNEI. CDR3 DNA sequence: TGTGCCAGCAGCAGCCGGGACAGGGGGTCAAATGAAAAACTGTTTTTT. It yields the protein CASSSRDRGSNEKLFF.

The J gene is TRBJ1-1, the V gene TRBV4-2; tentative D call: TRBD1 (5 bases). Germline V gene data show CDR1 as LGHNA and CDR2 as YNFKEQ. The CDR3 sequence is 15 residues long. V was shortened by 0 bases and J by 8 bases, with 16 bases between the two germline ends. The CDR3 loop is CASSQEAGPRTEAFF. The CDR3, as DNA: TGTGCCAGCAGCCAAGAGGCGGGGCCCCGGACAGAAGCTTTCTTT.

This chain joins TRBV5-1 and TRBJ2-1, with 13 bases aligning to TRBD2. The CDR3 is 14 residues long. Germline V gene data show CDR1 as SGHRS and CDR2 as YFSETQ. With 7 bases clipped from V and 6 bases from J, the junction kept 4 bases outside the gene matches. CDR3: CASHRTSGGNEQFF. In nucleotides, the CDR3 is TGCGCCAGCCACAGGACTAGCGGGGGCAATGAGCAGTTCTTC.

The V and J genes are TRBV9 and TRBJ1-2, with D hard to call. Germline V gene sequence: CDR1 SGDLS, CDR2 YYNGEE. The CDR3 loop spans 11 amino acids. V lost 3 bases, J lost 8 bases, and 8 bases lay in between. The CDR3 loop reads CASSAPGGYTF. As DNA, the CDR3 is TGTGCCAGCAGCGCCCCGGGAGGCTACACCTTC. The whole variable domain, filled in from reference TRBV9 and TRBJ1-2, reads DSGVTQTPKHLITATGQRVTLRCSPRSGDLSVYWYQQSLDQGLQFLIQYYNGEERAKGNILERFSAQQFPDLHSELNLSSLELGDSALYFCASSAPGGYTFGSGTRLTVV.

The chain is built from TRBV5-8 and TRBJ2-3; D gene ambiguous. Looked up from germline, CDR1 is SGHTS and CDR2 is YDEGEE. This CDR3 region has 15 residues. Trimming shortened V by 0 bases and J by 6 bases, and 14 bases separated the two germline ends. CDR3 bases: TGTGCCAGCAGCTTGGGGCCAACCCCGCGGGATACGCAGTATTTT. It encodes CASSLGPTPRDTQYF.

The V and J genes are TRBV7-8 and TRBJ1-6, with a tentative D call TRBD1 (5 bases). CDR1 and CDR2 from the germline V gene are SGHVS and FQNEAQ. V was trimmed by 2 bases and J by 8 bases, leaving 13 bases between them. The CDR3 consists of 15 residues. The CDR3 protein is CASSLRQGLDSPLHF. The CDR3 DNA reads TGTGCCAGCAGCTTAAGGCAGGGTTTGGATTCACCCCTCCACTTT.

The chain is built from TRBV9 and TRBJ2-1; 11 bases align to TRBD2. CDR3 length equals 16 residues. Germline V gene lookup returns CDR1 SGDLS and CDR2 YYNGEE. J gave up 4 bases and V 1 base, and 4 bases lay outside the gene matches. The CDR3 region is CASSVFGTSGYNEQFF. The CDR3, as DNA: TGTGCCAGCAGCGTATTTGGGACTAGCGGTTACAATGAGCAGTTCTTC.

The gene calls are TRBV19 and TRBJ2-3, with TRBD2 matching 10 bases. Germline loops: CDR1 LNHDA, CDR2 SQIVND (reference sequence). The CDR3 spans 16 residues. V lost 1 base to trimming and J lost 3 bases; unmatched junction nucleotides: 4. The CDR3 DNA follows: TGTGCCAGTAGTATAGGAGCGGGAGGGCCAACAGATACGCAGTATTTT. This gives the protein CASSIGAGGPTDTQYF.

The gene calls are TRBV4-3 and TRBJ2-5; TRBD1 aligns across 7 bases. The CDR3 totals 17 residues. The germline gives CDR1 LGHNA, CDR2 YSLEER. V shed 4 bases, J shed 2 bases, and the junction held 13 bases outside the gene matches. The CDR3 sequence: CASSRTGFGTAQETQYF. CDR3 coding DNA: TGCGCCAGCAGCCGCACAGGGTTCGGGACAGCGCAAGAGACCCAGTACTTC.

The chain couples TRBV5-4 to TRBJ2-3, with TRBD2 matching 10 bases. J was trimmed by 1 base and V by 3 bases; bases with no gene match: 8. Germline V gene lookup returns CDR1 SGHNT and CDR2 YYREEE (reference sequence). The CDR3 extends over 17 amino acids. The CDR3: CASSSLGLADRTDTQYF. The DNA for the CDR3 is TGTGCCAGCAGCTCTCTCGGACTAGCGGACCGCACAGATACGCAGTATTTT. The whole variable domain, remainder taken from reference TRBV5-4 and TRBJ2-3, is ETGVTQSPTHLIKTRGQQVTLRCSSQSGHNTVSWYQQALGQGPQFIFQYYREEENGRGNFPPRFSGLQFPNYSSELNVNALELDDSALYLCASSSLGLADRTDTQYFGPGTRLTVL.

The chain is built from TRBV4-3 and TRBJ2-1, with D tentatively TRBD1 (6 bases). The V gene's germline CDR1 is LGHNA and CDR2 YSLEER. V gave up 1 base and J gave up 0 bases, with 13 bases separating them. The CDR3 runs 17 residues. The CDR3 sequence is CASSQGGQDFSYNEQFF. As DNA, the CDR3 is TGCGCCAGCAGCCAAGGGGGACAAGATTTCTCCTACAATGAGCAGTTCTTC.

V usage is TRBV3-1 (or the pseudogene TRBV3-2) and J usage is TRBJ2-3, with 9 bases aligning to TRBD2. CDR1 is LGHDT and CDR2 is YNNKEL in the germline V gene (reference sequence). J lost 0 bases, V lost 0 bases, and 10 bases had no gene match. The CDR3 length is 19 residues. For the CDR3, the DNA is TGTGCCAGCAGCCAAGATTCCCGAAGCGGGAGGACTAGCACAGATACGCAGTATTTT. Translating gives CASSQDSRSGRTSTDTQYF.

The CDR3 region has the DNA TGCGCCAGCAGTGCCGGGACAGGGGTTTGGGTAGAGGACACTGAAGCTTTCTTT. It is translated as CASSAGTGVWVEDTEAFF. The gene calls are TRBV4-3 and TRBJ1-1, with TRBD1 matching over 10 bases. After removal of 6 bases from V and 3 bases from J, the junction contained 16 bases not matched to a gene. The germline gives CDR1 LGHNA, CDR2 YSLEER. The CDR3 consists of 18 residues.

The chain carries TRBV4-1 and TRBJ1-6; 9 nucleotides agree with TRBD1. J was trimmed by 14 bases and V by 3 bases; bases with no gene match: 20. Per the germline V gene, CDR1 is MGHRA and CDR2 is YSYEKL. The CDR3 runs to 18 residues. CDR3 amino acids: CASSQQQGAMPPSMALHF. As DNA, the CDR3 is TGCGCCAGCAGCCAGCAACAGGGGGCTATGCCCCCATCGATGGCCCTCCACTTT.

This clone came up a few times. This chain joins TRBV19 and TRBJ2-7; possible D gene TRBD2, 6 bases. V lost 3 bases and J 2 bases, leaving 14 bases between the germline ends. From germline, CDR1 is LNHDA and CDR2 SQIVND (reference sequence). This CDR3 is 15 amino acids long. CDR3 coding DNA: TGTGCCAGTAGTATCCTCGGGACTCCTACCTACGAGCAGTACTTC. Translation: CASSILGTPTYEQYF.

V gene TRBV18 combines with J gene TRBJ1-5; D unclear. Trimming stripped 5 bases from V and 0 bases from J, with 8 bases between. This CDR3 has 14 amino acids. Germline V gives CDR1 KGHSH, CDR2 LQKENI. In DNA form, the CDR3 reads TGTGCCAGCTCATCCGAACATAGCAATCAGCCCCAGCATTTT. As protein: CASSSEHSNQPQHF.

This clone appeared a few times. V usage is TRBV27 and J usage is TRBJ2-1, with D tentatively TRBD2 (7 bases). CDR1 is MNHEY, CDR2 SMNVEV, per germline (reference sequence). V was cut by 5 bases and J by 6 bases, with 20 bases left in between. This CDR3 is built from 16 residues. The CDR3 reads CASSPLGGARGNEQFF. Here the CDR3 DNA reads TGTGCCAGCAGTCCATTGGGGGGGGCCAGGGGCAATGAGCAGTTCTTC.